This T cell receptor (beta chain) is drawn from a study of cytomegalovirus exposure and HLA in healthy donors listed by TCRdb under 2017. General notes on the study: According to a later analysis, one platform produced both the approximately 110 validation repertoires and the 730 or so repertoires of the first cohort. To predict cytomegalovirus infection status, the study combined high-throughput TCR immunosequencing, statistical association of individual TCRs with disease status, and machine learning. A separate validation cohort of roughly 110 different subjects was used in addition to the roughly 700-subject first cohort. The study aimed to test whether signatures of past pathogen exposure could be identified by cataloging public T cell receptors. General findings and caveats noted by the study authors: Cytomegalovirus status was reported to be diagnosed by the classifier with high specificity and sensitivity in both the original and validation cohorts. In a later analysis, TCRs clustered in the first cohort were found to also tend to co-occur in the approximately 110 validation repertoires, with around 94% of cluster scores above 0. In vitro tests confirmed that a few of the cytomegalovirus-associated TCR beta chains recognize cytomegalovirus antigens. Most TCR sequences were seen in very few donors, while some public TCRs were found in many individuals. The authors suggested that the approach could potentially be extended to other disease states and immunological phenotypes. A later analysis had no HLA typing for the validation cohort, so co-occurrence there was scored across all 110 or so repertoires. The study listed 150 to 200 TCR beta chains as associated with cytomegalovirus.

Separate from the approximately 690-subject first cohort, the validation cohort of 95 to 150 subjects was the group to which the donors belonged. Trimming leaves V shorter by 1 base and J shorter by 12 bases, with the junction holding 12 bases beyond the gene matches. The CDR3 measures 17 amino acids from cysteine to phenylalanine. Kept here is only the CDR3 DNA, which spans 51 bases and is read in frame from base 1. The germline V gene gives CDR1 as SGDLS and CDR2 as YYNGEE. With respect to this clone: No antigen is known for it. Base qualities are missing; no much larger clone stands one base away.

The library relied on the immunoSEQ multiplex PCR assay. Concerning the study's data processing: A statistical classification framework was built to diagnose cytomegalovirus status from the catalog of TCR beta chain sequences. The immuneACCESS repertoire file appears here via TCRdb, limited to in-frame rearrangements. These files lack a portion of the clones; in checked studies, under half of the deficit traces to unresolved V genes, and the cause of the others is not known. For V, J and clone size, that table is used; D and trimming come from the DNA. This sample lists tens of thousands of clones; roughly 93% were detected once. Approximately 2.2% of the sample is in the top ten clones.

Sequencing was performed on PBMCs. The source is a man aged 25-45 years in good health and CMV-seronegative. The V and J segments used are TRBV9 and TRBJ2-1; 14 central nucleotides agree with TRBD2. The CDR3 sequence is CASSVIPGLAGVGGQFF. The sequenced DNA is TGTGCCAGCAGCGTAATTCCGGGACTAGCGGGAGTAGGCGGGCAGTTCTTC. When the CDR3 is completed using the reference TRBV9 and TRBJ2-1 genes on either side, the full variable domain is DSGVTQTPKHLITATGQRVTLRCSPRSGDLSVYWYQQSLDQGLQFLIQYYNGEERAKGNILERFSAQQFPDLHSELNLSSLELGDSALYFCASSVIPGLAGVGGQFFGPGTRLTVL.